Sequencing of this T cell receptor (beta chain) was carried out in a study of cytomegalovirus exposure and HLA in healthy donors. General study points: Cytomegalovirus association was assigned to 150 to 200 TCR beta chains. The study found most TCR sequences rare, yet found some public TCRs in many donors.

Use of 60 Vbeta and 13 Jbeta primers characterized the PCR. Authors' methods: It was a later analysis that counted about 80 million unique TCR beta chains, of which some 10 million were shared. Assay: immunoSEQ multiplex PCR; the TCRdb copy retains only in-frame clones and omits some. The D gene and trimming were derived from the DNA, and the V and J assignments and clone size from that table. This sample has about 120,000 clones, with roughly 80% found just once. On this clone itself: The antigen remains unidentified.

Germline V gene lookup returns CDR1 SGDLS and CDR2 YYNGEE. V was cut by 8 bases and J by 4 bases, with 12 bases left in between. The CDR3 consists of 13 residues. J is TRBJ2-2 and V is TRBV9; D might be TRBD2 (6 bases). The sequencing input was PBMCs. The clonotype originates from a man aged 25 to 40 in good health and CMV-seronegative. DNA of the CDR3: TGTGCCAGTACGGTGGGGGGCACCGGGGAGCTGTTTTTT. It codes for CASTVGGTGELFF.